This T cell receptor beta chain came from a study of shared clonotypes between healthy human individuals (dated by TCRdb to about 2020). With respect to the entire study: A couple of women and three men aged 18 to 49 years were included in the cohort. Blood TCR repertoires of a handful of healthy adults were deeply sequenced to estimate repertoire size and the extent of clonotype sharing between individuals. For each donor, three plates each were used for CD4 naive and CD4 memory, two plates were used for CD8 naive, and one plate was used for CD8 memory. To increase sequencing depth and limit assay-specific biases, different laboratories used diverse techniques to prepare libraries and sequence TCR repertoires. Per donor, leukapheresis produced somewhere between about 0.94 and 9.5 billion PBMCs. What the authors observed across the whole study: Estimated clonotype richness was generally larger for naive than for memory subsets. Clonotypes shared by all four sorted-subset donors showed higher generation probabilities than non-shared clonotypes. The small number of donors limited the genetic and exposure-history diversity represented. Sampling was limited to blood, and TCR repertoires in tissue likely differ from TCR repertoires in blood. About 4.5% of naive CD4, 3% to 3.5% of naive CD8, 2.3% of memory CD4, and 0.35% to 0.5% of memory CD8 clonotypes were shared across several donors. Even with the large sequencing depth, rarefaction of the sorted-subset datasets indicated that sequencing was incomplete. Based on pairwise subsampling, the degree of clonotype sharing among donors was expected to be affected by sequencing depth.

Using the deep immunoSEQ assay, multiplex PCR amplified TCR CDR3 regions from genomic DNA. Genomic DNA extracted from each cell subset was distributed evenly over all wells of several immunoSEQ 96-well plates, and each plate served as one replicate. For sorted subsets, approximately 210 ng of genomic DNA, equivalent to around 30,000 T cell genomes, went into each replicate PCR. Purified libraries were measured with a Qubit 3.0 fluorometer, size-checked on a Bioanalyzer 2100, and measured again with the KAPA Library Quantification kit. Every immunoSEQ 96-well plate was sequenced on a dedicated single-read 150-cycle Illumina NextSeq 550 flow cell. As for the authors' bioinformatics: Because only junctional sequences without quality scores were contained in the immunoSEQ output, filtering matching that applied to full-length reads could not be performed. To assign V/J genes and CDR3, sequences were annotated against IMGT germline references using PyIR, a Python wrapper for IgBLAST v1.9. Reads with weak V/J assignments (E-value above 1e-6), missing CDR3, stop codons, out-of-frame junctions, or ambiguous translated residues were removed. V3J clonotypes were defined by identical inferred V gene, J gene, and CDR3 amino acid sequence. To compute the percentage overlap between repertoires, the number of shared unique clonotypes was divided by the size of the smaller repertoire. Richness of each repertoire was evaluated using RTK rarefaction, the Chao1 estimator, and Recon v2.1 estimates of unobserved clonotypes. For all TCRbeta clonotypes obtained by the gDNA method from a few donors, generation probabilities were computed with OLGA. Held by TCRdb, this immuneACCESS table contains in-frame sequences only and omits some clones. Under half of the omission traces to an unresolved V gene where checked; the cause of the rest is unknown. V and J calls and clone size are given by that table; D and trimming were obtained from the DNA. Recorded for this sample are some 2.1 million clones; 95% of them occurred a single time. Of the sample, around 0.13% falls within the top ten clones.

A word on this clone: It has no known antigen specificity. No base qualities exist here, and no much larger clone lies one base off it. This sample also contains other DNA sequences that code for the same CDR3.

Donors were healthy HIV-negative adults with no recently reported acute infections or vaccinations. Every donor was a Caucasian adult living in Nashville, Tennessee, USA. CD4+ T cells were enriched by magnetic negative selection, after which naive cells were positively selected on CD45RA and the negative fraction was taken as the memory subset. Blood was collected by leukapheresis, and PBMCs were isolated by Ficoll-Histopaque density gradient centrifugation and then cryopreserved in liquid nitrogen vapor phase. Purity and quantity of every magnetically sorted T cell population were checked by analytical flow cytometry. Genomic DNA was isolated from every sorted fraction and measured by UV absorbance on a Nanodrop 2000c. The sequence was obtained from a man between 18 and 29 years old in good health. Sequencing used naive CD4+ T cells sorted from blood. Interpreted using the paper, the cell subset or site label stands for: CD45RA+ positively selected.

DNA sequence: TGTGCCAGCAGCTTAGGAGGGACAGGGGGCTACGAGCAGTACTTC. Its amino acids are CASSLGGTGGYEQYF. Recombination joined TRBV7-2 with TRBJ2-7; 11 bases in between match TRBD1. From the cysteine through the phenylalanine, the CDR3 covers 15 amino acids. Only the CDR3 part of the read is kept: 45 bases, read in frame from the first base. Trimming takes 1 base off V and 3 bases off J; junction bases not matched to a gene: 2. CDR1 SGHTA and CDR2 FQGNSA are derived from the germline V gene.